The 16 T cell receptor beta chains given below trace back to one sample, sequenced in a study of blood T cells in healthy people across ages (dated by TCRdb to the mid-2010s). Library preparation employed 5' RACE. The instrument given in TCRdb is Illumina HiSeq 2500. A second roughly 7 to 12 cycle PCR used a sample-barcoded 5' primer and a J-beta primer mix. The raw public data were reprocessed by TCRdb itself: fastp quality trimming at Q25, MiXCR clonotype calling, in-frame beta chains only. Under each unique CDR3 protein, matching rows form one entry showing the most common genes and DNA. The sample records around 790,000 distinct CDR3 sequences, 40% to 50% of which are singletons. The top ten constitute 15% to 25% of the sample. What was sequenced was blood. The receptors stem from a man aged 60 to 75 in good health.

The V and J genes are TRBV4-3 and TRBJ2-3, with a tentative D call TRBD1 (7 bases). CDR1 is LGHNA, CDR2 YSLEER, per germline. There are 16 residues in the CDR3. The ends were cut back, 2 bases at V and 2 bases at J, with 14 bases in the middle. The CDR3 loop is CASSQTHRGLTDTQYF. The CDR3 DNA is TGCGCCAGCAGCCAAACACACAGGGGACTCACAGATACGCAGTATTTT.

The chain has TRBV6-1 and TRBJ2-4, with a weak D call TRBD1 (6 bases). CDR3 length equals 17 residues. V gave up 7 bases and J gave up 2 bases, with 21 bases separating them. The V gene's germline CDR1 is MNHNS and CDR2 SASEGT. The CDR3 sequence is CASTQGYCNLTKNIQYF. For the CDR3, the DNA is TGTGCCAGCACCCAGGGGTATTGCAACTTGACCAAAAACATTCAGTACTTC.

This chain links TRBV4-1 with TRBJ2-3; 7 positions match TRBD1. The CDR3 has 18 residues. V trimming: 0 bases; J trimming: 7 bases; junction bases outside the gene matches: 16. CDR1 is MGHRA and CDR2 is YSYEKL in the germline V gene. The CDR3 DNA sequence: TGCGCCAGCAGCCAAGAATCCCCCGAGACAGGGTTCTTTAATACGCAGTATTTT. This gives the protein CASSQESPETGFFNTQYF.

This clonotype was recorded a few times. The genes are TRBV7-3 and TRBJ2-3; the D gene is possibly TRBD1 (6 bases). V was shortened by 0 bases and J by 2 bases, with 9 bases between the two germline ends. Germline V gene lookup returns CDR1 SGHTA and CDR2 FQGTGA. This CDR3 has 15 residues. The CDR3 region has the DNA TGTGCCAGCAGCTTAACGGGACACCCCACAGATACGCAGTATTTT. It is translated as CASSLTGHPTDTQYF.

There are a few counts of this clonotype. The chain uses TRBV7-2 and TRBJ1-1; tentatively, D is TRBD1 (5 bases). The germline V gene encodes CDR1 SGHTA and CDR2 FQGNSA. This CDR3 has 13 amino acids. The V gene lost 7 bases and the J gene lost 0 bases, with 9 bases spanning the gap. CDR3 bases: TGTGCCAGCACCATGACAGTGAACACTGAAGCTTTCTTT. The encoded protein is CASTMTVNTEAFF.

The chain recombines TRBV7-9 with TRBJ2-7, with 9 bases that match TRBD2. Per germline, CDR1 SEHNR and CDR2 FQNEAQ (reference sequence). With 4 bases clipped from V and 9 bases from J, the junction kept 16 bases outside the gene matches. This CDR3 region has 16 residues. The CDR3 is CASSWQTSGLRSGQYF. DNA for the CDR3: TGTGCCAGCAGCTGGCAGACTAGCGGACTACGAAGCGGGCAGTACTTC. Supplemented by reference TRBV7-9 and TRBJ2-7, the full variable domain reads DTGVSQNPRHKITKRGQNVTFRCDPISEHNRLYWYRQTLGQGPEFLTYFQNEAQLEKSRLLSDRFSAERPKGSFSTLEIQRTEQGDSAMYLCASSWQTSGLRSGQYFGPGTRLTVT.

V usage is TRBV7-3 and J usage is TRBJ1-2; D call uncertain. CDR3 length: 16 residues. The ends were cut back, 0 bases at V and 3 bases at J, with 14 bases in the middle. Looked up from germline, CDR1 is SGHTA and CDR2 is FQGTGA. CDR3 in amino acids: CASSLTGPPEHYGYTF. DNA of the CDR3: TGTGCCAGCAGCTTAACCGGACCTCCGGAGCACTATGGCTACACCTTC.

The gene calls are TRBV10-3 and TRBJ2-7; maybe TRBD2 (5 bases). TRBJ2-5 matches the DNA end more closely, so the J call is doubtful. The CDR3 is 14 amino acids. Germline V lookup: CDR1 ENHRY, CDR2 SYGVKD. CDR3 residues: CAISGGQAKETQYF. The CDR3 DNA is TGTGCCATCAGTGGCGGGCAGGCCAAAGAGACCCAGTACTTC.

This clonotype was observed a few times. The rearrangement links TRBV12-3 or TRBV12-4 to TRBJ2-3; no clear D gene. Trimming took 5 bases from V and 4 from J, leaving 10 bases between them. This CDR3 is built from 13 residues. The CDR3, as DNA: TGTGCCAGCAGTCCCCACAACGCAGATACGCAGTATTTT. Translation gives CASSPHNADTQYF.

The table lists this clonotype with many counts. The chain carries TRBV13 and TRBJ1-2, with TRBD1 identical over 7 bases. V lost 5 bases and J lost 4; bases outside the gene matches: 7. From germline, CDR1 is PRHDT and CDR2 FYEKMQ (reference sequence). This CDR3 is built from 14 residues. The CDR3 DNA sequence: TGTGCCAGCAGCGCCCGGACAGGATCCTATGGCTACACCTTC. Protein product: CASSARTGSYGYTF.

This clonotype has a handful of counts. The chain employs TRBV6-6 and TRBJ1-1, with 9 bases that match TRBD1. Unmatched junction bases numbered 5, after V lost 5 bases and J lost 4 bases. Germline CDR1 MNHNY, CDR2 SVGAGI (reference sequence). The CDR3 spans 14 residues. CDR3 region: CASSPGQGITEAFF. The CDR3 region has the DNA TGTGCCAGCAGTCCCGGACAGGGGATCACTGAAGCTTTCTTT.

The gene calls are TRBV7-3 and TRBJ2-5; the D call may be TRBD1 or TRBD2 (6 bases each). The CDR3 is made up of 14 amino acids. Trimming left V 5 bases short and J 5 bases short, with 15 bases between. Germline CDR1 is SGHTA and CDR2 is FQGTGA. The CDR3: CASSVSGARETQYF. The DNA for the CDR3 is TGTGCCAGCAGCGTATCGGGGGCAAGGGAGACCCAGTACTTC.

The chain carries TRBV2 and TRBJ2-4; D possibly corresponds to TRBD1 (8 bases). The J call could be wrong; TRBJ2-7 is a better fit for the DNA end. This CDR3 region has 16 residues. Germline values: CDR1 SNHLY, CDR2 FYNNEI. The CDR3 sequence: CASSGLQGGERYEQYF. The CDR3 coding sequence is TGTGCCAGCAGTGGACTACAGGGGGGGGAGCGGTACGAGCAGTACTTC.

This clonotype appeared a few times. The chain carries TRBV5-4 and TRBJ1-1; D unclear. The CDR3 runs to 15 residues. Germline values: CDR1 SGHNT, CDR2 YYREEE (reference sequence). Trimming removed 0 bases at V and 1 base at J, with 10 bases between. CDR3 coding DNA: TGTGCCAGCAGCTTGGTTGGACGGCAGAACACTGAAGCTTTCTTT. Encoded protein: CASSLVGRQNTEAFF.

The chain uses TRBV9 and TRBJ1-1, with no clear D. Per germline, CDR1 SGDLS and CDR2 YYNGEE. This CDR3 comprises 16 residues. V shed 2 bases and J shed 1 base, with 15 bases lying between them. This chain's CDR3 is CASSVLPGRPNTEAFF. The CDR3, as DNA: TGTGCCAGCAGCGTGCTCCCCGGACGTCCGAACACTGAAGCTTTCTTT.

For this clonotype: A much larger clone differs by one base, so this may be a read error. The gene calls are TRBV7-2 and TRBJ2-3; 7 nucleotides align to TRBD2. The CDR3 has 14 amino acids. The germline V gene has CDR1 SGHTA and CDR2 FQGNSA. This CDR3 is CAGRTGLTTDTQYF. For the CDR3, the DNA is TGTGCCGGCAGGACGGGACTAACCACAGATACGCAGTATTTT.